This T cell receptor beta chain was retrieved from a study of blood T cell repertoires in COVID-19. Study-wide background: The cDNA or gDNA used as material had been derived from T cells, B-cell-depleted T cells, or PBMCs.

The CDR3 contains 14 residues. V trimming: 7 bases; J trimming: 5 bases; junction bases outside the gene matches: 9. The germline gives CDR1 MDHEN, CDR2 SYDVKM. In the authors' methods: Estimation of nucleated cell counts relied on the amplification of reference gene primers. Clones were read by immunoSEQ multiplex PCR, and TCRdb kept only the in-frame ones, dropping some. V, J and clone size reflect that table, while D and trimming were determined from the DNA. The sample shows around 300,000 clones, roughly 90% of them seen only once. Recruits, aged roughly 18 to 95 years, lived in about two dozen US areas.

Sequencing used PBMCs or T cells enriched from blood (not recorded which). The chain carries TRBV28 and TRBJ2-7; 9 nucleotides match TRBD1. This TCR was sampled from a woman aged 50 to 60 who had recovered from COVID-19. The CDR3 bases are TGTGCCAGCAAAAAGATACAGGGGGCTCACGAGCAGTACTTC. Protein product: CASKKIQGAHEQYF.